These T cell receptor beta chains were read from a single sample in a study of blood T cell repertoires in COVID-19. Generated by immunoSEQ multiplex PCR, the TCRdb table keeps only in-frame clones and is missing some. Here the sample spans over 200,000 clones, 75% to 90% being singletons. Material: peripheral blood. Receptors were obtained from a man aged 25-45 years who had recovered from COVID-19. CDR3s include the opening cysteine and the closing phenylalanine or tryptophan. Fields, in order: J gene, D gene, clone size, V gene, CDR3 protein, CDR3 DNA. A D gene is named only where the DNA matches it firmly. Clone size is given for some rows only: seen once, a few or many times, or a class if the clone is expanded.

TRBJ2-3 | NA | NA | TRBV14 | CASSPLGGTMAGTQYF | TGTGCCAGCAGCCCACTAGGTGGCACCATGGCAGGCACGCAGTATTTT
TRBJ2-7 | NA | NA | TRBV6-1 | CASSEGGRGGYEQYF | TGTGCCAGCAGTGAAGGGGGTAGGGGTGGGTACGAGCAGTACTTC
TRBJ2-7 | TRBD2 | NA | TRBV6-2/TRBV6-3 | CASSYNLLAGDTYEQYF | TGTGCCAGCAGTTACAACTTGCTAGCGGGGGATACCTACGAGCAGTACTTC
TRBJ1-2 | NA | once | TRBV7-9 | CASSLESPGSYGYTF | TGTGCCAGCAGCTTAGAGAGTCCAGGAAGCTATGGCTACACCTTC
TRBJ2-1 | NA | NA | TRBV30 | CAWTEANGQGEQFF | TGTGCCTGGACAGAGGCAAATGGGCAGGGTGAGCAGTTCTTC
TRBJ2-4 | TRBD1 | NA | TRBV10-1 | CASSESKTGSAKNIQYF | TGCGCCAGCAGTGAGTCCAAGACAGGGTCGGCCAAAAACATTCAGTACTTC
TRBJ1-1 | NA | NA | TRBV7-9 | CASTLTLTEAFF | TGTGCCAGCACCCTGACTTTAACTGAAGCTTTCTTT
TRBJ1-2 | NA | NA | TRBV20-1 | CSVSANSGYTF | TGCAGTGTATCAGCTAATAGCGGCTACACCTTC
TRBJ1-1 | NA | NA | TRBV11-3 | CASSEASSGTEAFF | TGTGCCAGCAGCGAGGCATCTAGCGGCACTGAAGCTTTCTTT
TRBJ2-3 | TRBD2 | few | TRBV6-6 | CASSYLTSGFQYF | TGTGCCAGCAGTTACTTGACTAGCGGGTTTCAGTATTTT
TRBJ2-2 | NA | NA | TRBV12-3/TRBV12-4 | CASSGGELFF | TGTGCCAGCTCCGGCGGGGAGCTGTTTTTT
TRBJ1-5 | TRBD1 | NA | TRBV7-9 | CASSKETGGRGQPQHF | TGTGCCAGCAGCAAAGAGACAGGGGGACGAGGCCAGCCCCAGCATTTT
TRBJ2-7 | TRBD2 | NA | TRBV9 | CASSVGGGPYEQYF | TGTGCCAGCAGCGTAGGGGGAGGGCCCTACGAGCAGTACTTC
TRBJ1-6 | TRBD1 | NA | TRBV13 | CASSLDRGVVSPLHF | TGTGCCAGCAGCTTAGACAGGGGAGTAGTATCACCCCTCCACTTT
TRBJ2-3 | NA | NA | TRBV7-2 | CASSLQGAADTQYF | TGTGCCAGCAGCCTACAGGGAGCAGCAGATACGCAGTATTTT
TRBJ1-6 | NA | NA | TRBV3-1/TRBV3-2 | CASSQDRAGGSPLHF | TGTGCCAGCAGCCAAGACCGCGCGGGGGGTTCACCCCTCCACTTT
TRBJ1-5 | TRBD1 | NA | TRBV19 | CASTVRSGGGQPQHF | TGTGCCAGTACAGTCCGTTCAGGGGGTGGGCAGCCCCAGCATTTT
TRBJ2-3 | TRBD2 | NA | TRBV19 | CASSFGRGLAGRDTQYF | TGTGCCAGTAGTTTCGGTAGGGGACTAGCGGGGCGGGATACGCAGTATTTT